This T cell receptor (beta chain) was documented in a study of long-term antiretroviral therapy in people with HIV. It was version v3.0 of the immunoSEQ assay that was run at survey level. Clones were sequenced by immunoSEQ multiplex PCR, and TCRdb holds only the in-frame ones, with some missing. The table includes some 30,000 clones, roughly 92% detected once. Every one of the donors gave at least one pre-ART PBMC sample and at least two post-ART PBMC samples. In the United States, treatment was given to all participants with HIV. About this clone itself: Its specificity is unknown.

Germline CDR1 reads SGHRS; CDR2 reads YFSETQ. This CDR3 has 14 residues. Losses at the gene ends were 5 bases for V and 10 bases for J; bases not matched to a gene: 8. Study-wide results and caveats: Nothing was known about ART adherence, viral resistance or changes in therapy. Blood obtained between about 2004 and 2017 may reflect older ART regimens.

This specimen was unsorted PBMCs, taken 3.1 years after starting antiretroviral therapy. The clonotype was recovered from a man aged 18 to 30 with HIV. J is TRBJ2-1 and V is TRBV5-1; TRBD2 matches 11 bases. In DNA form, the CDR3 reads TGCGCCAGCAGGAGGCTAGCGGGAGGATACGAGCAGTTCTTC. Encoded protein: CASRRLAGGYEQFF.